This TCR beta chain is drawn from a study of T-cell reconstitution after alpha-beta-depleted transplantation in children. Researchers prepared the TCRbeta library using unique molecular identifiers, the study reports. MiXCR was run by TCRdb on the PCR reads, yielding one entry per CDR3 protein. Of about 540,000 distinct CDR3 sequences detected, around 17% appear once; the ten largest clones hold more than 2.5%. V was clipped by 3 bases and J by 6 bases, with 9 bases between them. The CDR3 totals 12 residues. Germline V CDR1 and CDR2: DFQATT, SNEGSKA (reference sequence). The source of this sequence is a human donor who donated a stem cell graft to a child with acute lymphoblastic leukemia. This material consisted of PBMCs from the stem cell graft donor, taken from the stem cell graft. V gene TRBV20-1 combines with J gene TRBJ1-5; a possible D gene is TRBD1 (6 bases). This CDR3 is CSARLGGQPQHF. The CDR3 nucleotides are TGCAGTGCTAGGTTAGGGGGTCAGCCCCAGCATTTT.